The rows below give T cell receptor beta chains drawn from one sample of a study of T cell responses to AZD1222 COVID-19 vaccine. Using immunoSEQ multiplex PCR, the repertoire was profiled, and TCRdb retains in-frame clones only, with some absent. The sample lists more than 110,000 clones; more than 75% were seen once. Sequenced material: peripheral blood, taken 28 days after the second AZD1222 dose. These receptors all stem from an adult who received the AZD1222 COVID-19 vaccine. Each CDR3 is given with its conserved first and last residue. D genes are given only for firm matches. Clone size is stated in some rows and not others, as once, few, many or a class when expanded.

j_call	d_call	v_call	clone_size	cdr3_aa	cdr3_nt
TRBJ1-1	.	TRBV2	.	CASRQVETEAFF	TGTGCCAGCAGACAGGTGGAAACTGAAGCTTTCTTT
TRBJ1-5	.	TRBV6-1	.	CASSEMDSPAAEPQHF	TGTGCCAGCAGTGAAATGGACAGCCCGGCGGCGGAGCCCCAGCATTTT
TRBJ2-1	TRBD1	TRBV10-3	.	CAITSTGNNEQFF	TGTGCCATCACTTCGACAGGGAACAATGAGCAGTTCTTC
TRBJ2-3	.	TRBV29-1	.	CSVEKQGTQYF	TGCAGCGTTGAGAAACAGGGTACGCAGTACTTT
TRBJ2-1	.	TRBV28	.	CASSLRGSVNEQFF	TGTGCCAGCAGTTTAAGGGGAAGCGTTAATGAGCAGTTCTTC
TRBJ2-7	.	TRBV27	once	CASSPTSGAFYEQYF	TGTGCCAGCAGCCCCACTTCGGGAGCCTTCTACGAGCAGTACTTC
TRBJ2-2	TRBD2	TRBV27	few	CASSLTSGVNTGELFF	TGTGCCAGCAGTTTAACTAGCGGGGTAAACACCGGGGAGCTGTTTTTT
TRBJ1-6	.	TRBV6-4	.	CASSAQQGGSPLHF	TGTGCCAGCAGTGCCCAACAGGGAGGATCACCCCTCCACTTT
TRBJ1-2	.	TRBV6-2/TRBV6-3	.	CASSYSMTFYGYTF	TGTGCCAGCAGTTACTCGATGACTTTTTATGGCTACACCTTC
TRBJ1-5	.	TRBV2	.	CASSYGRDQPQHF	TGTGCCAGCAGCTATGGCAGGGACCAGCCCCAGCATTTT
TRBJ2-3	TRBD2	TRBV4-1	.	CASSRWGSGGQEDTQYF	TGCGCCAGCAGCCGTTGGGGTAGCGGGGGCCAGGAGGATACGCAGTATTTT
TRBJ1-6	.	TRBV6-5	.	CASRTKGGSPLHF	TGTGCCAGCAGGACCAAGGGGGGCTCACCCCTCCACTTT
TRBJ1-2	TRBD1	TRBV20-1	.	CSAGSDRGHGF	TGCAGTGCCGGGAGTGACAGGGGGCACGGATTC
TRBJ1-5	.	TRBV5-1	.	CASSLIPGNQPQHF	TGCGCCAGCAGCTTAATTCCTGGGAATCAGCCCCAGCATTTT
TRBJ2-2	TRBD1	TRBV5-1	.	CASSPGQGLSGELFF	TGCGCCAGCAGCCCCGGACAGGGGTTATCCGGGGAGCTGTTTTTT
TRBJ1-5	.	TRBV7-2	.	CASSLARASNQPQHF	TGTGCCAGCAGCTTAGCACGGGCGAGCAATCAGCCCCAGCATTTT
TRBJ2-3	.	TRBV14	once	CASSQTEGGAVDTQYF	TGTGCCAGCAGCCAAACGGAGGGCGGAGCGGTGGATACGCAGTATTTT
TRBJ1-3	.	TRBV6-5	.	CASSFGGLSGNTIYF	TGTGCCAGCAGTTTTGGGGGGCTGTCTGGAAACACCATATATTTT
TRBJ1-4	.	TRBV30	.	CAWSVMGQSNEKLFF	TGTGCCTGGAGTGTTATGGGGCAGTCTAATGAAAAACTGTTTTTT
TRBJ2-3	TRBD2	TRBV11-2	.	CASSPGGADTQYF	TGTGCCAGCAGCCCCGGGGGGGCAGATACGCAGTATTTT
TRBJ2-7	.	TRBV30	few	CAWRKPYEQYF	TGTGCCTGGAGAAAGCCGTACGAGCAGTACTTC
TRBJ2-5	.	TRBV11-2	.	CASSPGRDYRETQYF	TGTGCCAGCAGCCCCGGCAGGGATTACAGAGAGACCCAGTACTTC
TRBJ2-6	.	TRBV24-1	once	CATSDWSSGANVLTF	TGTGCCACCAGTGATTGGAGCTCTGGGGCCAACGTCCTGACTTTC
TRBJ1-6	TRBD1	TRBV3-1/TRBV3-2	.	CASSSTGPSPLHF	TGTGCCAGCAGCTCGACAGGGCCCTCACCCCTCCACTTT
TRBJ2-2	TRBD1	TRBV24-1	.	CATSDSPRRQGYIGELFF	TGTGCCACCAGTGATTCCCCCCGGCGACAGGGTTATATCGGGGAGCTGTTTTTT